This section outlines one T cell receptor beta chain sequence together with its context. The target antigen is unknown. This entry is derived from a study of identical twins. Template switching added a universal primer site, and cDNA bore unique molecular identifiers. TCRdb processed the 5' RACE reads anew with MiXCR; each CDR3 protein has one entry. This table has around 1.7 million distinct CDR3 sequences, around 33% appearing once. The ends lost 6 bases at V and 4 bases at J; junction bases unmatched: 4. The length of the CDR3 is 15 residues. Germline-derived CDR1 and CDR2 are ENHRY and SYGVKD. Findings and limits, study-wide: Partial confounding of zero-insertion analyses by invariant MAIT and iNKT cells was possible. The study reached conclusions through statistical analysis that was cross-sectional, not following the same donors.

The sequenced sample was cord blood. The rearrangement links TRBV10-3 to TRBJ2-6; 9 bases are shared with TRBD1. This sequence was found in a newborn girl in good health. The CDR3 loop is CAISGDRAGANVLTF. DNA for the CDR3: TGTGCCATCAGCGGGGACAGGGCCGGGGCCAACGTCCTGACTTTC.